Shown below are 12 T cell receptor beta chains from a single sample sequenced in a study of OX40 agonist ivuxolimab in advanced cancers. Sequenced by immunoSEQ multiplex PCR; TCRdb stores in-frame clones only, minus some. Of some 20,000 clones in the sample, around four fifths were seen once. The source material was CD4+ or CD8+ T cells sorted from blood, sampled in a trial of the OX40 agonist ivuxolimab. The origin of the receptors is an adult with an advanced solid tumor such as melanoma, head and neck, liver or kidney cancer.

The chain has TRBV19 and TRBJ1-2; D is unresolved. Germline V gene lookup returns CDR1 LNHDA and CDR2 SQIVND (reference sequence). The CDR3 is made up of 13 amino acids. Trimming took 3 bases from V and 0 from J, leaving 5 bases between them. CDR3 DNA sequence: TGTGCCAGTAGTATGTTTTCTAACTATGGCTACACCTTC. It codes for CASSMFSNYGYTF.

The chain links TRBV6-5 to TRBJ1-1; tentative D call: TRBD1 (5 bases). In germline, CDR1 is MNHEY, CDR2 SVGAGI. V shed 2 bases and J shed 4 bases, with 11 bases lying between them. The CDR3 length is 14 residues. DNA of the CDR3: TGTGCCAGCAGTTACGGGGCTGTCGGCACTGAAGCTTTCTTT. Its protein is CASSYGAVGTEAFF.

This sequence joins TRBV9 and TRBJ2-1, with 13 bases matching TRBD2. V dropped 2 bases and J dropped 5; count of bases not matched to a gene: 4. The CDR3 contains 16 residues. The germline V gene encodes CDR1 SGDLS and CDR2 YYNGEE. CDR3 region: CASSVGTSGTNNEQFF. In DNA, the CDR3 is TGTGCCAGCAGCGTTGGGACTAGCGGGACCAACAATGAGCAGTTCTTC.

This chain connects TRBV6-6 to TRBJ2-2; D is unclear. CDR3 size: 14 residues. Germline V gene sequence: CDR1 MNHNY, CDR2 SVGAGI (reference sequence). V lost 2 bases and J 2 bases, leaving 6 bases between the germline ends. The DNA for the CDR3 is TGTGCCAGCAGTTACGCCGAAAACACCGGGGAGCTGTTTTTT. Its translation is CASSYAENTGELFF.

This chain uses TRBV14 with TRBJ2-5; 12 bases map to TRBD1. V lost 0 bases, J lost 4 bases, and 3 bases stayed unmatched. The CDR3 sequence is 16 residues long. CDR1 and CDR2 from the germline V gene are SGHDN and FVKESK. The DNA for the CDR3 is TGTGCCAGCAGCCAAGATTTGGGACAGGGGGCAGAGACCCAGTACTTC. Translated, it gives CASSQDLGQGAETQYF.

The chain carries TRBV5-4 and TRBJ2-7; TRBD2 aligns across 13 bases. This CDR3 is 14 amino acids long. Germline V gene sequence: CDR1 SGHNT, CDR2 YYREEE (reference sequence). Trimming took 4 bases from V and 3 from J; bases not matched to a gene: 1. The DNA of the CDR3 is TGTGCCAGCAGCAGACTAGCGGGAGGCTACGAGCAGTACTTC. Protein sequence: CASSRLAGGYEQYF.

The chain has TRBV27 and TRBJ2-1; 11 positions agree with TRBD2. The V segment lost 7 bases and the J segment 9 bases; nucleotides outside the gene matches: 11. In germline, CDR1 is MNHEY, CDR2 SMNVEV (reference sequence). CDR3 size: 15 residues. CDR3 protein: CASTFSGGAFGEQFF. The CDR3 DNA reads TGTGCCAGCACCTTTAGCGGGGGGGCCTTTGGTGAGCAGTTCTTC.

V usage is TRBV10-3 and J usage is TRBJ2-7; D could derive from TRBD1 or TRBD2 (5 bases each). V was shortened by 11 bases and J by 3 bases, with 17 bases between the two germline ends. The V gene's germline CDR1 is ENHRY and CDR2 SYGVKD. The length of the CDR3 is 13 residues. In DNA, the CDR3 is TGTGCCGTCTCACCGGGACCTAGCTACGAGCAGTACTTC. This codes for CAVSPGPSYEQYF.

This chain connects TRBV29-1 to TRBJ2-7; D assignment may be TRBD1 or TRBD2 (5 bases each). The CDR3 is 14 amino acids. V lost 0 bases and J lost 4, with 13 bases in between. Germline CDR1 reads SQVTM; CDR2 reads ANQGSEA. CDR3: CSVEDMGERYEQYF. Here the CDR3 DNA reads TGCAGCGTTGAAGATATGGGGGAGCGGTACGAGCAGTACTTC.

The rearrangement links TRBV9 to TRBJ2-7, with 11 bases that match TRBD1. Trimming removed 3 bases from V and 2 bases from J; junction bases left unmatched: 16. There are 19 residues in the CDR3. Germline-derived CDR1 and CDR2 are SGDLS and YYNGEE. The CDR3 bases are TGTGCCAGCAGCGCCTCCGGGACAGGGGGAAAAAGTTGGGCCTACGAGCAGTACTTC. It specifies CASSASGTGGKSWAYEQYF.

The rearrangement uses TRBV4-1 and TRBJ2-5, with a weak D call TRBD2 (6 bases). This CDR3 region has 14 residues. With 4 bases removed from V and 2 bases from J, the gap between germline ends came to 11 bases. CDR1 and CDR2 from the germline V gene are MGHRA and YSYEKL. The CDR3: CASSLTGRQETQYF. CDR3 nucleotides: TGCGCCAGCAGCCTAACGGGGAGGCAAGAGACCCAGTACTTC.

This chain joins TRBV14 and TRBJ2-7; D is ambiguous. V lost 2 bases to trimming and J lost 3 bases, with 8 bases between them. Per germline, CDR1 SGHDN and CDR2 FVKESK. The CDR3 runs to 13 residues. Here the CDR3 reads CASSQWLGYEQYF. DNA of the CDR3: TGTGCCAGCAGCCAATGGCTAGGCTACGAGCAGTACTTC.